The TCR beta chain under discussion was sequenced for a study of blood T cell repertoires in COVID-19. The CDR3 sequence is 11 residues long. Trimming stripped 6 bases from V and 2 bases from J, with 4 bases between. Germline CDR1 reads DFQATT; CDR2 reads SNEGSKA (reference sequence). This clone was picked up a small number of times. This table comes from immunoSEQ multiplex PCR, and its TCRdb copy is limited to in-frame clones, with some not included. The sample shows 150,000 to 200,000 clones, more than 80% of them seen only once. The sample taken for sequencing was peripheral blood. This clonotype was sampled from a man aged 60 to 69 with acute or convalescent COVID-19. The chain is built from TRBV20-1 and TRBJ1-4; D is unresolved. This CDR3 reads CSAETNEKLFF. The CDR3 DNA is TGCAGTGCCGAGACTAATGAAAAACTGTTTTTT.